The next 4 T cell receptor beta chains were all read from a single sample in a study of OX40 agonist ivuxolimab in advanced cancers. The assay was immunoSEQ multiplex PCR, and TCRdb's table has in-frame clones only and misses some. The sample has about 77,000 clones; over 85% are singletons. This specimen was CD4+ or CD8+ T cells sorted from blood, taken in a trial of the OX40 agonist ivuxolimab. The receptors come from an adult with an advanced solid tumor such as melanoma, head and neck, liver or kidney cancer.

The CDR3 region has the DNA TGTGCCAGCAGTTTATACCACTCGAGCTCCTACAATGAGCAGTTCTTC. It translates to CASSLYHSSSYNEQFF. V usage is TRBV28 and J usage is TRBJ2-1; D gene unclear. Germline CDR1 MDHEN, CDR2 SYDVKM. The CDR3 is 16 residues long. V shed 1 base and J shed 0 bases, with 10 bases lying between them.

This chain links TRBV19 with TRBJ2-6; TRBD1 matches 8 bases. With V trimmed by 4 bases and J by 2 bases, 4 bases remained unmatched. In germline, CDR1 is LNHDA, CDR2 SQIVND (reference sequence). This CDR3 has 16 residues. The CDR3 is CASSTGGSPGANVLTF. CDR3 in DNA: TGTGCCAGTAGTACAGGGGGCTCCCCTGGGGCCAACGTCCTGACTTTC.

The chain combines TRBV7-3 with TRBJ2-2; TRBD1 is a possible D gene (6 bases). V lost 5 bases to trimming and J lost 5 bases, with 9 bases between them. CDR3 length equals 13 residues. Per germline, CDR1 SGHTA and CDR2 FQGTGA. The CDR3: CASSPQGTGELFF. The CDR3 DNA reads TGTGCCAGCAGCCCACAGGGTACCGGGGAGCTGTTTTTT.

This clone was recorded once. The chain employs TRBV5-1 and TRBJ2-1; 8 bases fit TRBD2. This CDR3 region has 16 residues. The V and J ends lost 5 bases and 4 bases, in that order; junction bases with no gene match: 11. Germline CDR1 SGHRS, CDR2 YFSETQ. This CDR3 reads CASRTVSGSSYNEQFF. DNA of the CDR3: TGCGCCAGCAGAACGGTGAGCGGGAGCTCATACAATGAGCAGTTCTTC. Supplemented by reference TRBV5-1 and TRBJ2-1, the full variable domain reads KAGVTQTPRYLIKTRGQQVTLSCSPISGHRSVSWYQQTPGQGLQFLFEYFSETQRNKGNFPGRFSGRQFSNSRSEMNVSTLELGDSALYLCASRTVSGSSYNEQFFGPGTRLTVL.